This TCR beta chain derives from a study of cytomegalovirus exposure and HLA in healthy donors. As for the study in general: Early released data comprised tens of millions of unique TCRs from HLA-typed donors. Caucasian-associated ancestry cluster membership applied to about 83% of around 400 genotyped donors.

The PCR used 60 Vbeta and 13 Jbeta primers. Sequencing used immunoSEQ multiplex PCR; TCRdb keeps in-frame clones, though not all of them. Found here are some 190,000 clones, roughly 80% of them singletons; the top ten hold 2% to 3%. The study's findings and limits: An analysis that was carried out later associated some 17,000 TCR beta sequences with HLA alleles at 0.05 false discovery rate.

This clone was observed a single time. The target antigen is unknown. The clonotype originates from a male donor in good health and CMV-seronegative. Sequences were obtained from PBMCs.

The CDR3 DNA follows: TGTGCCAGCAGTGCTCTCCGGGACAGCCTTAATGAAAAACTGTTTTTT. Translated: CASSALRDSLNEKLFF. V is TRBV19 and J is TRBJ1-4, with TRBD1 identical over 7 bases. The V segment lost 9 bases and the J segment 4 bases; nucleotides outside the gene matches: 14. The germline V gene has CDR1 LNHDA and CDR2 SQIVND (reference sequence). CDR3 size: 16 residues.